This T cell receptor beta chain was sequenced for a study of blood T cell repertoires in COVID-19. Study context: COVID-19 samples from acute and convalescent phases originated in the United States, Italy and Spain.

Participant age was about 18 to 100 years, and participants resided in about two dozen US areas. Per the germline V gene, CDR1 is SQVTM and CDR2 is ANQGSEA. The CDR3 consists of 12 residues. The ends were cut back, 3 bases at V and 2 bases at J, with 7 bases in the middle. Sequencing used immunoSEQ multiplex PCR; TCRdb keeps in-frame clones, though not all of them. The sample records approximately 470,000 clones, about 85% being singletons. The sample taken for sequencing was PBMCs or T cells enriched from blood (not recorded which). The chain couples TRBV29-1 to TRBJ1-1; D is unclear. The clonotype originates from a woman aged 18-29 years who had recovered from COVID-19. For the CDR3, the DNA is TGCAGCGTTGAGCCGACAAACACTGAAGCTTTCTTT. This encodes CSVEPTNTEAFF.